This T cell receptor (beta chain) came from a study of OX40 agonist ivuxolimab in advanced cancers. The overall study: Prior anti-PD-1, anti-PD-L1 or anti-CTLA-4 therapy did not bar entry, and about 40% had some.

The protocol was immunoSEQ multiplex PCR, while the TCRdb copy is restricted to in-frame clones and leaves out a portion. The sample consists of some 97,000 clones, about nine tenths of them appearing once. Germline values: CDR1 SGHRS, CDR2 YFSETQ. The CDR3 contains 17 residues. V dropped 0 bases and J dropped 1; count of bases not matched to a gene: 5. The source was CD4+ or CD8+ T cells sorted from blood, collected in a trial of the OX40 agonist ivuxolimab. The receptor comes from an adult with an advanced solid tumor such as melanoma, head and neck, liver or kidney cancer. The V gene is TRBV5-1, the J gene TRBJ2-2, with TRBD1 identical over 8 bases. CDR3 region: CASSLVAGQGNTGELFF. For the CDR3, the DNA is TGCGCCAGCAGCTTGGTAGCAGGACAGGGGAACACCGGGGAGCTGTTTTTT.